Given below is one T cell receptor beta chain in context. Sequencing used immunoSEQ multiplex PCR; TCRdb keeps in-frame clones, though not all of them. The table has fewer than 65,000 clones, more than 80% seen once; the top ten hold 1% to 1.5%. The sample belongs to a study of blood T cell repertoires in COVID-19. The CDR3 consists of 13 residues. The germline CDR1 and CDR2 sequences are SQVTM and ANQGSEA. Trimming pared 2 bases from V and 4 bases from J, leaving 11 bases between. Sequenced material: peripheral blood. The chain couples TRBV29-1 to TRBJ1-1; D is unresolved. The clonotype was recovered from an elderly woman with acute or convalescent COVID-19. CDR3 in amino acids: CSVERVLSTEAFF. CDR3 nucleotide sequence: TGCAGCGTTGAACGGGTATTGAGCACTGAAGCTTTCTTT.